This T cell receptor beta chain was observed in a study of response to subunit inactivated influenza vaccine. This clonotype was recorded a few times. TCRdb reanalysed the RT-PCR reads using MiXCR and keeps one entry per CDR3 protein. This table has hundreds of thousands of distinct CDR3 sequences, approximately 10% appearing once. The V segment lost 9 bases and the J segment 3 bases; nucleotides outside the gene matches: 8. Germline CDR1 is SGHRS and CDR2 is YFSETQ. There are 13 residues in the CDR3. A further study also used this sample, focusing on T cells expressing NK-cell markers. That report notes: The TCR beta cDNA came from 5'RACE template switching with UMIs. One observes that, in several donors, these clonotypes were also the leading ones within the CD3+CD56-NKG2C+ fraction.

The clonotype was recovered from a man over 45 who received an inactivated influenza vaccine. Source: PBMCs from blood, taken on the day of vaccination. The gene calls are TRBV5-1 and TRBJ1-1; TRBD1 aligns across 7 bases. The CDR3 coding sequence is TGCGCCACCAAATACAGGGGAGACACTGAAGCTTTCTTT. Its protein product is CATKYRGDTEAFF.